What follows describes a single T cell receptor beta chain. V trimming: 0 bases; J trimming: 10 bases; junction bases outside the gene matches: 6. CDR1 and CDR2 from the germline V gene are SGDLS and YYNGEE. The CDR3 loop spans 15 amino acids. This record comes from a study of blood T cells in healthy people across ages. The use of a sample-barcoded 5' primer and a J-beta primer mix characterized a second PCR of about 7 to 12 cycles. Each TCR beta cDNA got a 12-nucleotide random molecular identifier. TCRdb itself ran the 5' RACE reads through MiXCR, one entry per CDR3 protein. The table shows approximately 1,700,000 distinct CDR3 sequences, with 35% to 50% occurring only once.

The chain uses TRBV9 and TRBJ2-1, with 11 bases matching TRBD2. Sequencing input: blood. The clonotype was recovered from a human donor in good health. The CDR3 loop reads CASSVVGSGGAEQFF. CDR3 DNA sequence: TGTGCCAGCAGCGTAGTGGGTAGCGGGGGGGCCGAGCAGTTCTTC. Variable domain in full (rest from reference TRBV9 and TRBJ2-1): DSGVTQTPKHLITATGQRVTLRCSPRSGDLSVYWYQQSLDQGLQFLIQYYNGEERAKGNILERFSAQQFPDLHSELNLSSLELGDSALYFCASSVVGSGGAEQFFGPGTRLTVL.